This is a list of T cell receptor beta chains from one sample in a study of T cell changes during pregnancy in multiple sclerosis. The table came from immunoSEQ multiplex PCR; TCRdb's copy has only in-frame clones and leaves some out. Of 35,000 to 40,000 clones in the sample, about 92% were seen once. Sequenced material: CD4+ T cells from peripheral blood mononuclear cells, taken after pregnancy. These receptors all come from a female donor in good health, enrolled as a control in a pregnancy study. Both conserved end residues are part of each CDR3. A D gene is named only where the DNA matches it firmly. Only part of the rows carry a size: once, few, many, or a class if the clone is expanded.

j_call: TRBJ1-5
d_call: TRBD1
v_call: TRBV6-5
cdr3_length: 14
clone_size: .
cdr3_aa: CASPPGGVDQPQHF
cdr3_nt: TGTGCCAGCCCCCCAGGGGGAGTCGATCAGCCCCAGCATTTT

j_call: TRBJ1-4
d_call: TRBD1
v_call: TRBV28
cdr3_length: 16
clone_size: .
cdr3_aa: CASSSRVGTGPEKLFF
cdr3_nt: TGTGCCAGCAGCTCACGCGTGGGGACAGGGCCGGAAAAACTGTTTTTT

j_call: TRBJ1-1
d_call: .
v_call: TRBV7-3
cdr3_length: 15
clone_size: .
cdr3_aa: CASSLTDAGDTEAFF
cdr3_nt: TGTGCCAGCAGCTTAACGGACGCGGGGGACACTGAAGCTTTCTTT

j_call: TRBJ2-5
d_call: .
v_call: TRBV7-9
cdr3_length: 16
clone_size: .
cdr3_aa: CASSRGLATTQETQYF
cdr3_nt: TGTGCCAGCAGCCGTGGACTCGCTACGACCCAAGAGACCCAGTACTTC

j_call: TRBJ2-5
d_call: .
v_call: TRBV5-1
cdr3_length: 17
clone_size: .
cdr3_aa: CASSLLPAGAAQETQYF
cdr3_nt: TGCGCCAGCAGCCTCCTACCGGCGGGGGCAGCACAAGAGACCCAGTACTTC

j_call: TRBJ1-1
d_call: .
v_call: TRBV6-5
cdr3_length: 14
clone_size: .
cdr3_aa: CASSYSGGRTEAFF
cdr3_nt: TGTGCCAGCAGTTACTCGGGGGGGAGAACTGAAGCTTTCTTT

j_call: TRBJ1-2
d_call: .
v_call: TRBV28
cdr3_length: 13
clone_size: .
cdr3_aa: CASSPEGFYGYTF
cdr3_nt: TGTGCCAGCAGTCCGGAGGGGTTCTATGGCTACACCTTC

j_call: TRBJ2-5
d_call: TRBD1
v_call: TRBV12-5
cdr3_length: 16
clone_size: .
cdr3_aa: CASGLQPQGDRETQYF
cdr3_nt: TGTGCTAGTGGTTTGCAACCCCAGGGGGACAGAGAGACCCAGTACTTC

j_call: TRBJ2-5
d_call: TRBD2
v_call: TRBV7-7
cdr3_length: 16
clone_size: .
cdr3_aa: CASSLLSGGGQETQYF
cdr3_nt: TGTGCCAGCAGCTTACTAAGCGGGGGGGGGCAAGAGACCCAGTACTTC

j_call: TRBJ1-2
d_call: .
v_call: TRBV7-9
cdr3_length: 15
clone_size: .
cdr3_aa: CASSLAAWGRYGYTF
cdr3_nt: TGTGCCAGCAGCTTAGCGGCTTGGGGGAGGTATGGCTACACCTTC

j_call: TRBJ2-7
d_call: TRBD2
v_call: TRBV7-2
cdr3_length: 17
clone_size: .
cdr3_aa: CASSSKASGGGTYEQYF
cdr3_nt: TGTGCCAGCAGCTCAAAAGCTAGCGGGGGAGGGACCTACGAGCAGTACTTC

j_call: TRBJ2-3
d_call: TRBD1
v_call: TRBV6-4
cdr3_length: 14
clone_size: few
cdr3_aa: CASSEGTGHYTQYF
cdr3_nt: TGTGCCAGCAGTGAAGGGACAGGGCATTATACGCAGTATTTT

j_call: TRBJ1-1
d_call: .
v_call: TRBV19
cdr3_length: 14
clone_size: .
cdr3_aa: CASSITAWNTEAFF
cdr3_nt: TGTGCCAGTAGTATAACAGCATGGAACACTGAAGCTTTCTTT

j_call: TRBJ2-7
d_call: TRBD1
v_call: TRBV27
cdr3_length: 15
clone_size: .
cdr3_aa: CASSFDRGLTYEQYF
cdr3_nt: TGTGCCAGCAGTTTTGACAGGGGGCTTACCTACGAGCAGTACTTC

j_call: TRBJ2-5
d_call: .
v_call: TRBV19
cdr3_length: 14
clone_size: .
cdr3_aa: CASSPAGVPETQYF
cdr3_nt: TGTGCCAGTAGCCCTGCAGGGGTACCGGAGACCCAGTACTTC

j_call: TRBJ1-2
d_call: .
v_call: TRBV5-1
cdr3_length: 15
clone_size: .
cdr3_aa: CASSLAGQINYGYTF
cdr3_nt: TGCGCCAGCAGCTTGGCCGGACAGATAAACTATGGCTACACCTTC

j_call: TRBJ2-5
d_call: .
v_call: TRBV5-1
cdr3_length: 14
clone_size: .
cdr3_aa: CASSQSGVGETQYF
cdr3_nt: TGCGCCAGCAGCCAGTCAGGGGTTGGGGAGACCCAGTACTTC

j_call: TRBJ1-1
d_call: .
v_call: TRBV20-1
cdr3_length: 11
clone_size: few
cdr3_aa: CSARVQGRAFF
cdr3_nt: TGCAGTGCTAGAGTACAGGGTCGGGCTTTCTTT

j_call: TRBJ2-3
d_call: .
v_call: TRBV2
cdr3_length: 14
clone_size: .
cdr3_aa: CASSATVSTDTQYF
cdr3_nt: TGTGCCAGCAGTGCGACAGTTAGCACAGATACGCAGTATTTT

j_call: TRBJ2-2
d_call: .
v_call: TRBV7-9
cdr3_length: 12
clone_size: .
cdr3_aa: CASKIGAGELFF
cdr3_nt: TGTGCCAGCAAAATTGGAGCCGGGGAGCTGTTTTTT

j_call: TRBJ2-1
d_call: TRBD2
v_call: TRBV5-6
cdr3_length: 16
clone_size: .
cdr3_aa: CASSPVTSGPYNEQFF
cdr3_nt: TGTGCCAGCAGCCCCGTCACTAGCGGACCCTACAATGAGCAGTTCTTC

j_call: TRBJ1-1
d_call: .
v_call: TRBV2
cdr3_length: 15
clone_size: .
cdr3_aa: CASRFWGGKDAEAFF
cdr3_nt: TGTGCCAGCAGATTTTGGGGGGGAAAGGACGCTGAAGCTTTCTTT

j_call: TRBJ1-2
d_call: .
v_call: TRBV18
cdr3_length: 14
clone_size: .
cdr3_aa: CASSPGAGTGGYTF
cdr3_nt: TGTGCCAGCTCCCCCGGGGCAGGGACTGGAGGCTACACCTTC

j_call: TRBJ2-5
d_call: .
v_call: TRBV18
cdr3_length: 13
clone_size: .
cdr3_aa: CASSTDMKETQYF
cdr3_nt: TGTGCCAGCTCAACCGACATGAAAGAGACCCAGTACTTC

j_call: TRBJ2-4
d_call: .
v_call: TRBV6-9
cdr3_length: 17
clone_size: .
cdr3_aa: CASRGSRRRGSKNIQYF
cdr3_nt: TGTGCCAGCAGAGGTTCACGCCGCAGAGGAAGCAAAAACATTCAGTACTTC

j_call: TRBJ1-6
d_call: .
v_call: TRBV18
cdr3_length: 16
clone_size: .
cdr3_aa: CARLTGRGSYNSPLHF
cdr3_nt: TGTGCCAGACTAACAGGAAGGGGCAGTTATAATTCACCCCTCCACTTT

j_call: TRBJ2-4
d_call: TRBD1
v_call: TRBV7-9
cdr3_length: 17
clone_size: once
cdr3_aa: CASSSLQGASNKNIQYF
cdr3_nt: TGTGCCAGCAGCTCCCTACAGGGGGCGAGTAACAAAAACATTCAGTACTTC

j_call: TRBJ1-5
d_call: .
v_call: TRBV10-1
cdr3_length: 16
clone_size: .
cdr3_aa: CASSESSGSSNQPQHF
cdr3_nt: TGCGCCAGCAGTGAGTCTTCGGGGAGTAGCAATCAGCCCCAGCATTTT

j_call: TRBJ1-1
d_call: .
v_call: TRBV11-2
cdr3_length: 17
clone_size: few
cdr3_aa: CASSAGVRGGWYTEAFF
cdr3_nt: TGTGCCAGCAGCGCCGGAGTCAGGGGAGGGTGGTACACTGAAGCTTTCTTT

j_call: TRBJ1-5
d_call: .
v_call: TRBV18
cdr3_length: 13
clone_size: .
cdr3_aa: CASSPSGNQPQHF
cdr3_nt: TGTGCCAGCTCACCATCCGGCAATCAGCCCCAGCATTTT

j_call: TRBJ1-2
d_call: .
v_call: TRBV19
cdr3_length: 14
clone_size: .
cdr3_aa: CASSNREGYYGYTF
cdr3_nt: TGTGCCAGTAGTAACAGGGAGGGGTACTATGGCTACACCTTC

j_call: TRBJ2-1
d_call: TRBD2
v_call: TRBV4-1
cdr3_length: 16
clone_size: .
cdr3_aa: CASSQEPAGALNEQFF
cdr3_nt: TGCGCCAGCAGCCAAGAACCAGCGGGGGCCCTAAATGAGCAGTTCTTC

j_call: TRBJ1-1
d_call: TRBD1
v_call: TRBV19
cdr3_length: 13
clone_size: .
cdr3_aa: CASRGARDREAFF
cdr3_nt: TGTGCCAGTAGGGGAGCCCGGGACAGGGAAGCTTTCTTT

j_call: TRBJ2-1
d_call: TRBD2
v_call: TRBV28
cdr3_length: 20
clone_size: .
cdr3_aa: CASSLHSGSGRAGSYNEQFF
cdr3_nt: TGTGCCAGCAGTTTACATTCTGGTAGCGGGAGGGCGGGTTCTTACAATGAGCAGTTCTTC

j_call: TRBJ2-3
d_call: .
v_call: TRBV7-3
cdr3_length: 15
clone_size: .
cdr3_aa: CASSPGTLSTDTQYF
cdr3_nt: TGTGCCAGCAGCCCAGGGACACTTAGCACAGATACGCAGTATTTT

j_call: TRBJ2-7
d_call: TRBD1
v_call: TRBV11-2
cdr3_length: 14
clone_size: .
cdr3_aa: CASSMWTGPYEQYF
cdr3_nt: TGTGCCAGCAGCATGTGGACAGGGCCCTACGAGCAGTACTTC

j_call: TRBJ1-1
d_call: .
v_call: TRBV6-5
cdr3_length: 14
clone_size: .
cdr3_aa: CASSPSGGGTEAFF
cdr3_nt: TGTGCCAGCAGCCCGTCGGGGGGGGGCACTGAAGCTTTCTTT

j_call: TRBJ2-7
d_call: TRBD2
v_call: TRBV7-2
cdr3_length: 15
clone_size: once
cdr3_aa: CASSRIQGAGYEQYF
cdr3_nt: TGTGCCAGCAGCCGCATCCAGGGAGCGGGATACGAGCAGTACTTC

j_call: TRBJ2-5
d_call: TRBD2
v_call: TRBV5-1
cdr3_length: 14
clone_size: .
cdr3_aa: CASSIGLAGETQYF
cdr3_nt: TGCGCCAGCAGCATAGGACTAGCGGGAGAGACCCAGTACTTC

j_call: TRBJ2-5
d_call: .
v_call: TRBV19
cdr3_length: 12
clone_size: .
cdr3_aa: CASSIDAETQYF
cdr3_nt: TGTGCCAGTAGTATAGACGCGGAGACCCAGTACTTC